The clone carrying this T cell receptor (beta chain) has a count of ten or more. The antigen is unknown. The record originates from a study of beta chain features in type 1 diabetes. Trimming left V 5 bases short and J 0 bases short, with 14 bases between. The V gene's germline CDR1 is MNHEY and CDR2 SMNVEV (reference sequence). CDR3 length: 17 amino acids. Every bit of the isolated RNA underwent reverse transcription, so sequencing read expressed TCRB transcripts. The assay was immunoSEQ multiplex PCR, and TCRdb's table has in-frame clones only and misses some. The data contain roughly 140,000 clones, less than 9% of them singletons. Findings of the study overall: It was possible that PCR favored shorter templates, equally so in patients and controls. Type 1 diabetes patients had TCRB CDR3s that were shorter (moderately but significantly so) in all four CD4+ subsets.

Sequenced material: central memory CD4+ T cells from blood. The chain combines TRBV27 with TRBJ2-6; a weak D match, TRBD1 (6 bases). The receptor comes from a young woman in good health. The CDR3 sequence is CASSQGRTASGANVLTF. The DNA for the CDR3 is TGTGCCAGCAGTCAAGGAAGGACAGCCTCTGGGGCCAACGTCCTGACTTTC.